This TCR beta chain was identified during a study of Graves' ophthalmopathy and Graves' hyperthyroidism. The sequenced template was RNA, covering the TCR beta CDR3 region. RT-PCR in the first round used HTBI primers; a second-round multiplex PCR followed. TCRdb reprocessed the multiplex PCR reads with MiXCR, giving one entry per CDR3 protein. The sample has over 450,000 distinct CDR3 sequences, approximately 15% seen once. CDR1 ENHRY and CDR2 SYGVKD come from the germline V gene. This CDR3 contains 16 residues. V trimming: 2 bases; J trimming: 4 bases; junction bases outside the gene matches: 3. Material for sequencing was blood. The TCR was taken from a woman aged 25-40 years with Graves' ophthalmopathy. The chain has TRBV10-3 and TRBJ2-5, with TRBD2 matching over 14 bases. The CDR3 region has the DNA TGTGCCATCAGTGAGATCGGGACTAGCGGGGGAGAGACCCAGTACTTC. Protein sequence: CAISEIGTSGGETQYF.